The 20 T cell receptor beta chains below all came from one sample that was sequenced in a study of patients and donors after allogeneic stem cell transplantation. One entry per CDR3 protein results from TCRdb running MiXCR on the RT-PCR reads. The data show about a million distinct CDR3 sequences, roughly 17% seen once. Sample: blood, either unsorted or a sorted T cell fraction (not recorded which). The source of these receptors is a human donor who was either an allogeneic HSCT recipient or a stem cell or donor lymphocyte infusion donor (not recorded which). It is not recorded whose cells these are; they may come from a transplant donor.

The chain carries TRBV7-3 and TRBJ1-2; tentative D call: TRBD1 (6 bases). Trimming stripped 4 bases from V and 8 bases from J, with 14 bases between. The CDR3 extends over 13 amino acids. The germline V gene encodes CDR1 SGHTA and CDR2 FQGTGA. CDR3 coding DNA: TGTGCCAGCAGCTCAGGGACACTGGGAGGCTACACCTTC. The encoded protein is CASSSGTLGGYTF. Together with reference TRBV7-3 and TRBJ1-2, the CDR3 gives the full variable domain: GAGVSQTPSNKVTEKGKYVELRCDPISGHTALYWYRQSLGQGPEFLIYFQGTGAADDSGLPNDRFFAVRPEGSVSTLKIQRTERGDSAVYLCASSSGTLGGYTFGSGTRLTVV.

The V gene is TRBV12-3 or TRBV12-4, the J gene TRBJ1-1; 7 nucleotides agree with TRBD1. V lost 7 bases to trimming and J lost 4 bases; unmatched junction nucleotides: 9. This CDR3 contains 14 residues. The chain's CDR3 is CASIYRGGSTEAFF. The CDR3 DNA follows: TGTGCCAGCATCTACAGGGGTGGTAGCACTGAAGCTTTCTTT.

The rearrangement links TRBV12-3 or TRBV12-4 to TRBJ1-1, with D possibly being TRBD1 (6 bases). This CDR3 spans 17 amino acids. Trimming pared 6 bases from V and 5 bases from J, leaving 25 bases between. The DNA of the CDR3 is TGTGCCAGCAGCTCCCCCTACTCCTTCGGAGGGGGTACTGAAGCTTTCTTT. This translates into CASSSPYSFGGGTEAFF.

The gene calls are TRBV20-1 and TRBJ2-3; 10 bases match TRBD2. The CDR3 contains 15 residues. Germline lookup yields CDR1 DFQATT and CDR2 SNEGSKA (reference sequence). Trimming removed 3 bases from V and 4 bases from J; junction bases left unmatched: 7. The CDR3 loop reads CSASRSGGGSDTQYF. In DNA form, the CDR3 reads TGCAGTGCTAGTCGCAGCGGGGGGGGCTCAGATACGCAGTATTTT.

The chain carries TRBV6-5 and TRBJ1-6; 7 nucleotides match TRBD1. The CDR3 spans 15 residues. Germline lookup yields CDR1 MNHEY and CDR2 SVGAGI. The V gene end was trimmed by 2 bases and the J gene end by 4 bases; junction bases not matched to a gene: 2. CDR3 nucleotides: TGTGCCAGCAGTTACGGGGACAGTTATAATTCACCCCTCCACTTT. It specifies CASSYGDSYNSPLHF.

This chain joins TRBV11-1 and TRBJ2-7; a possible D gene is TRBD2 (6 bases). This CDR3 spans 18 amino acids. Germline CDR1 SGHAT, CDR2 FQDESV (reference sequence). V shed 3 bases and J shed 2 bases, with 23 bases lying between them. The CDR3 sequence is CASSLVPKMGTGAYEQYF. In DNA form, the CDR3 reads TGTGCCAGCAGCTTGGTACCCAAAATGGGGACGGGAGCCTACGAGCAGTACTTC.

The rearrangement uses TRBV5-1 and TRBJ2-3; 7 positions match TRBD1. This CDR3 spans 15 amino acids. V lost 4 bases to trimming and J lost 2 bases; unmatched junction nucleotides: 7. Per germline, CDR1 SGHRS and CDR2 YFSETQ. CDR3 nucleotides: TGCGCCAGCAGCAGAGGGGACAGTTTCACAGATACGCAGTATTTT. It encodes CASSRGDSFTDTQYF.

This clonotype has just one count. The rearrangement joins TRBV20-1 to TRBJ2-7, with D perhaps TRBD1 (6 bases). The germline V and J ends were trimmed by 4 bases and 2 bases, with 12 bases remaining between them. CDR1 and CDR2 from the germline V gene are DFQATT and SNEGSKA (reference sequence). This CDR3 has 13 residues. The CDR3 region is CSATGQPTYEQYF. In DNA form, the CDR3 reads TGCAGTGCTACCGGACAGCCGACCTACGAGCAGTACTTC.

The gene calls are TRBV20-1 and TRBJ2-6, with TRBD2 as a possible D gene (6 bases). This CDR3 comprises 15 residues. The V gene lost 1 base and the J gene lost 3 bases, with 10 bases spanning the gap. The germline V gene encodes CDR1 DFQATT and CDR2 SNEGSKA (reference sequence). CDR3 bases: TGCAGTGCTAGAGCGACGGGAGATGGGGCCAACGTCCTGACTTTC. The encoded protein is CSARATGDGANVLTF.

This clonotype occurred a few times. The chain recombines TRBV4-2 with TRBJ1-1; the match to TRBD1 covers 9 bases. V shed 4 bases, J shed 11 bases, and the junction held 17 bases outside the gene matches. CDR1 is LGHNA and CDR2 is YNFKEQ in the germline V gene. CDR3 length equals 16 residues. Here the CDR3 reads CASSPQTPGTGSRAFF. CDR3 sequence (DNA): TGTGCCAGCAGCCCCCAGACCCCCGGGACAGGGTCGAGGGCTTTCTTT.

This clonotype was observed at least ten times. V usage is TRBV5-1 and J usage is TRBJ2-2; the match to TRBD1 covers 9 bases. The CDR3 totals 16 residues. V shed 1 base, J shed 4 bases, and the junction held 5 bases outside the gene matches. The V gene's germline CDR1 is SGHRS and CDR2 YFSETQ. Written as DNA, the CDR3 is TGCGCCAGCAGCTTGCAGGGACAGGGCATCACCGGGGAGCTGTTTTTT. It encodes CASSLQGQGITGELFF.

This clonotype has a count of ten or more. V usage is TRBV29-1 and J usage is TRBJ2-2, with D possibly TRBD1 on 6 matching bases. The CDR3 is made up of 12 amino acids. V was pared by 2 bases and J by 5 bases, with 6 bases between. Germline V gene data show CDR1 as SQVTM and CDR2 as ANQGSEA. The chain's CDR3 is CSVERGTGELFF. The CDR3 region has the DNA TGCAGCGTTGAAAGGGGGACCGGGGAGCTGTTTTTT.

This clonotype was seen more than once but under ten times. The chain combines TRBV10-3 with TRBJ2-3; TRBD2 agrees at 11 bases. In germline, CDR1 is ENHRY, CDR2 SYGVKD. J gave up 0 bases and V 4 bases, and 3 bases lay outside the gene matches. The CDR3 loop spans 16 amino acids. CDR3 in amino acids: CAISVIAGGSTDTQYF. The CDR3 coding sequence is TGTGCCATCAGTGTCATAGCGGGAGGGAGCACAGATACGCAGTATTTT.

This chain connects TRBV6-1 to TRBJ1-1; D gene unclear. Germline lookup yields CDR1 MNHNS and CDR2 SASEGT. This CDR3 contains 15 residues. V was pared by 8 bases and J by 1 base, with 17 bases between. CDR3 coding DNA: TGTGCCAGCCTGAGGAACGGCCGAAAGAACACTGAAGCTTTCTTT. Its translation is CASLRNGRKNTEAFF.

The gene calls are TRBV5-6 and TRBJ1-2; D is undetermined. The CDR3 runs to 12 residues. Trimming left V 1 base short and J 8 bases short, with 9 bases between. Looked up from germline, CDR1 is SGHDT and CDR2 is YYEEEE. The CDR3 loop reads CASSLWVEGYTF. DNA of the CDR3: TGTGCCAGCAGCTTGTGGGTTGAAGGCTACACCTTC.

This sequence joins TRBV5-1 and TRBJ1-3; no clear D gene. Germline lookup yields CDR1 SGHRS and CDR2 YFSETQ. There are 13 residues in the CDR3. Trimming shortened V by 9 bases and J by 0 bases, and 10 bases separated the two germline ends. CDR3 sequence (DNA): TGCGCCATTATGGACGGCTCTGGAAACACCATATATTTT. This codes for CAIMDGSGNTIYF.

The table lists this clonotype with a few counts. The CDR3 sequence: CASFGANYGYTF. CDR3 DNA: TGTGCCAGCTTCGGGGCTAACTATGGCTACACCTTC. V gene TRBV27 combines with J gene TRBJ1-2, with D unresolved. The CDR3 runs 12 residues. Trimming removed 8 bases from V and 0 bases from J, with 7 bases in between. Germline V gene sequence: CDR1 MNHEY, CDR2 SMNVEV (reference sequence).

This clonotype occurred a few times. CDR3 in DNA: TGTGCCAGCAGCCCGAAGGGGCAGGGGATAGTGAACACTGAAGCTTTCTTT. Its translation: CASSPKGQGIVNTEAFF. This chain joins TRBV7-4 and TRBJ1-1; a weak D match, TRBD1 (6 bases). Trimming removed 5 bases from V and 0 bases from J, with 19 bases in between. The CDR3 spans 17 residues. In germline, CDR1 is SGHVT, CDR2 SQSDAQ.

V and J are TRBV6-2 or TRBV6-3 and TRBJ2-1; 7 bases are a match to TRBD1. V lost 6 bases to trimming and J lost 4 bases; unmatched junction nucleotides: 9. CDR3 length equals 15 residues. CDR1 and CDR2 from the germline V gene are MNHEY and SVGEGT. The DNA for the CDR3 is TGTGCCAGCAGCCGCAATCCGGGACAGTACAATGAGCAGTTCTTC. Protein: CASSRNPGQYNEQFF.

This clonotype has just a few counts. The chain is built from TRBV5-1 and TRBJ1-2; D possibly corresponds to TRBD1 (5 bases). CDR1 and CDR2 from the germline V gene are SGHRS and YFSETQ. The CDR3 contains 13 residues. V was pared by 2 bases and J by 3 bases, with 8 bases between. The CDR3 protein is CASSLDRHYGYTF. CDR3 DNA: TGCGCCAGCAGCTTAGACAGACACTATGGCTACACCTTC.